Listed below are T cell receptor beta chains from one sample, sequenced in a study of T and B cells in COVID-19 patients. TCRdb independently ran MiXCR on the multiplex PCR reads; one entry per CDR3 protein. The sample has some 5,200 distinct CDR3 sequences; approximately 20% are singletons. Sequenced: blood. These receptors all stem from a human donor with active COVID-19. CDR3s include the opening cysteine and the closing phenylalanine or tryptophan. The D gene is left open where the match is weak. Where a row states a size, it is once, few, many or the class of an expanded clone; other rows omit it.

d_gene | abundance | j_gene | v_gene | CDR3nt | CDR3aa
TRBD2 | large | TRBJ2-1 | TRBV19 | TGTGCCAGTAGTATACAACTAGCGAGCTACAATGAGCAGTTCTTC | CASSIQLASYNEQFF
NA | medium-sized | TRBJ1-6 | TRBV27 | TGTGCCAGCAGTGTCGACTGGTTGGGGAATTCACCCCTCCACTTT | CASSVDWLGNSPLHF
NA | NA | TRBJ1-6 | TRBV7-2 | TGTGCCAGCAGCGAAGACAGTAATTCACCCCTCCACTTT | CASSEDSNSPLHF
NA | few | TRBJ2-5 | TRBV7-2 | TGTGCCAGCAGCTTAGGTGGGGGAAGGCGGACCCAGTACTTC | CASSLGGGRRTQYF
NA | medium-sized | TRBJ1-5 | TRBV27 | TGTGCCAGCAGTGAGGCCGGTAGCAATCAGCCCCAGCATTTT | CASSEAGSNQPQHF
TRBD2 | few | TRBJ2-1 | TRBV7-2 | TGTGCCAGCAGCGCGGGGGGGCTTTACAATGAGCAGTTCTTC | CASSAGGLYNEQFF
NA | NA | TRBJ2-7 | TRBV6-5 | TGTGCCAGCAGTTACTCTAGGCCTGCGGCGGGACACCAGACCTACGAGCAGTACTTC | CASSYSRPAAGHQTYEQYF
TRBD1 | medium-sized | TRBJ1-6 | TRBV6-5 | TGTGCCAGCAGTTACTCGGGACAGGGCAGGTCACCCCTCCACTTT | CASSYSGQGRSPLHF
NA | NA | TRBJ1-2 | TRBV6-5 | TGTGCCAGCAGAAGGACGGAACCAGCTAACTATGGCTACACCTTC | CASRRTEPANYGYTF
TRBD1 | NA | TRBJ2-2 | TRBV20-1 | TGCAGTGGACAGGGGGACACCGGGGAGCTGTTTTTT | CSGQGDTGELFF
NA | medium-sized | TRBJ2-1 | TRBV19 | TGTGCCAGTACCCACGGTAGGGACATCTACAATGAGCAGTTCTTC | CASTHGRDIYNEQFF
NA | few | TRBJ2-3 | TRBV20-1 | TGCAGTGCTACCCTACCGTCTGTGGATACGCAGTATTTT | CSATLPSVDTQYF
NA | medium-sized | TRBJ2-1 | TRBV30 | TGTGCCTGGAGTGTACTCGGGGATGAGCAGTTCTTC | CAWSVLGDEQFF
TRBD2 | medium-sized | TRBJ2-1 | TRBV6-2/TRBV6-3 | TGTGCCAGCAGTTACACTAGCGGGGGGTTGTACAATGAGCAGTTCTTC | CASSYTSGGLYNEQFF
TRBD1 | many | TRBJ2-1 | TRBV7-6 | TGTGCCAGCGGATTAAGTCGTGCGGGGACAGGGGTCTCCTACAATGAGCAGTTCTTC | CASGLSRAGTGVSYNEQFF
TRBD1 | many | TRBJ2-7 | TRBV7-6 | TGTGCCAGCAGCCTTGGACAGGGTGTCGAGCAGTACTTC | CASSLGQGVEQYF
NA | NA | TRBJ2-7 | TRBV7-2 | TGTGCCAGCAGCCCGAGGAGGGACGGCGAGCAGTACTTC | CASSPRRDGEQYF
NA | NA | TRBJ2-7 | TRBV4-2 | TGTGCCAGCAGCCCTTTGGTTGACCGCGGCGAGCAGTACTTC | CASSPLVDRGEQYF
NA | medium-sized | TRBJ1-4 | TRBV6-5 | TGTGCCAGCAGTGTAGAAGGGGGGAGAGGTGAAAAACTGTTTTTT | CASSVEGGRGEKLFF
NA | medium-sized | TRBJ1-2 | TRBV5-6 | TGTGCCAGCAGCTGGGCATTGGACAGCTATGGCTACACCTTC | CASSWALDSYGYTF
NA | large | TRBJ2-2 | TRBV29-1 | TGCAGCGTTGATATACTGAACACCGGGGAGCTGTTTTTT | CSVDILNTGELFF
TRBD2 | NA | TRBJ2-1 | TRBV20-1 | TGCAGTGCCATTTCCGAGACTAGCTCAAATGAGCAGTTCTTC | CSAISETSSNEQFF
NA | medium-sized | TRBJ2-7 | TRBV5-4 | TGTGCCAGCAGCTCGCAGGGATGGAACGAGCAGTACTTC | CASSSQGWNEQYF
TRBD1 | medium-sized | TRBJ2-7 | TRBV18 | TGTGCCAGCTCACCCCGGACAGGTTCCTACGAGCAGTACTTC | CASSPRTGSYEQYF
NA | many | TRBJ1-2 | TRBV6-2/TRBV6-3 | TGTGCCAGCAGTTACGCGGGCGACTATGGCTACACCTTC | CASSYAGDYGYTF
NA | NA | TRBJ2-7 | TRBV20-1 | TGCAGTGCTGGACGCGGGCACCGGGTCGGGGAGCAGTACTTC | CSAGRGHRVGEQYF
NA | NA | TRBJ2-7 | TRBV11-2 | TGTGCCAGCAGCCTAACCTACGAGCAGTACTTC | CASSLTYEQYF
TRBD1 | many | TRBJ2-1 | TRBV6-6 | TGTGCCAGCAATTTACAGGGGCCGTACAATGAGCAGTTCTTC | CASNLQGPYNEQFF
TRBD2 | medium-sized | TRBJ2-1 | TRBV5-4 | TGTGCCAGCAGCTTGGCAACTAGCGGAGAGCAGTTCTTC | CASSLATSGEQFF
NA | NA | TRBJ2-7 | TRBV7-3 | TGTGCCAGCAGCGCGGGACATTCCAACCAGTACGAGCAGTACTTC | CASSAGHSNQYEQYF
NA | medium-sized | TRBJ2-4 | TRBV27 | TGTGCCAGCAGTGTTACTCAGGGTGCGGTTGACATTCAGTACTTC | CASSVTQGAVDIQYF
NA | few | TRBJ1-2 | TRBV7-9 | TGTGCCAGCAGCTCGGACTTTGGCTACACCTTC | CASSSDFGYTF
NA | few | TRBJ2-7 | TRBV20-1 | TGCAGTGCCCGACCTAGACAGCTTATCTACGAGCAGTACTTC | CSARPRQLIYEQYF
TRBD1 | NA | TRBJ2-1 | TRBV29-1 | TGCAGCGTGGGGACAGGGGGCAATGAGCAGTTCTTC | CSVGTGGNEQFF
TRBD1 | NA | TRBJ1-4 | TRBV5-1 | TGCGCCAGCAGCTTTCCCAAACGACAGGGCTCAACTAATGAAAAACTGTTTTTT | CASSFPKRQGSTNEKLFF
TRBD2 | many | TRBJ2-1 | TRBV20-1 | TGCAGTGCTAGTGTGAGCGGGGGGGTTAAGATCCATGAGCAGTTCTTC | CSASVSGGVKIHEQFF
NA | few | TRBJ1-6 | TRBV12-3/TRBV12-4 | TGTGCCAGCAGTCTGCATACGGCAGCGTCGTATTCACCCCTCCACTTT | CASSLHTAASYSPLHF
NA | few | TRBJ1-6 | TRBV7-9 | TGTGCCAGCAGCTTAACGGATAACGGAAATTCACCCCTCCACTTT | CASSLTDNGNSPLHF
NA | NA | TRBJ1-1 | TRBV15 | TGTGCCACCAGCAGAGGTTTGGGGGCTGGCATGAACACTGAAGCTTTCTTT | CATSRGLGAGMNTEAFF
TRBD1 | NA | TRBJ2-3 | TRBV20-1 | TGCAGTGCCGCCCCCGGGACAGACCCCACAGATACGCAGTATTTT | CSAAPGTDPTDTQYF
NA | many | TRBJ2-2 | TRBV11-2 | TGTGCCAGCAGCTTAGCCAGCTACACCGGGGAGCTGTTTTTT | CASSLASYTGELFF
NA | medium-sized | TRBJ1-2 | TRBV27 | TGTGCCAGCAGCCTCAAACCAGACCAGCGGAACTATGGCTACACCTTC | CASSLKPDQRNYGYTF
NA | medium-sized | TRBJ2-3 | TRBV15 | TGTGCCACCAGCAGAGGACCACCTTCAGATACGCAGTATTTT | CATSRGPPSDTQYF
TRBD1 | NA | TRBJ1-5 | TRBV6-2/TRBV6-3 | TGTGCCAGCAGCGGCCGGGGGACAGGGACGAGACAGCCCCAGCATTTT | CASSGRGTGTRQPQHF
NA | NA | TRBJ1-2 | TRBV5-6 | TGTGCCAGCAGCTCGACAGTGAACTATGGCTACACCTTC | CASSSTVNYGYTF
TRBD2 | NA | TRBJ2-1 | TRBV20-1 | TGCAGTGGACCTCTAGCGGGAGACGTCTCCAATGAGCAGTTCTTC | CSGPLAGDVSNEQFF
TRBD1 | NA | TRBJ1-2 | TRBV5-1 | TGCGCCAGCAGCTTAGCGACCTGGGACAGGGAGTGGTATGGCTACACCTTC | CASSLATWDREWYGYTF
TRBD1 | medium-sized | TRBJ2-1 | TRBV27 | TGTGCCAGCAGTTTATCAGGGGGCGATGAGCAGTTCTTC | CASSLSGGDEQFF
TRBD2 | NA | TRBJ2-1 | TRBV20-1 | TGCAGTGCTAGCCCCCTTGGACTAGCGGGCCGGAATGAGCAGTTCTTC | CSASPLGLAGRNEQFF
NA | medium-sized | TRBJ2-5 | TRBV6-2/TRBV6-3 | TGTGCCAGCAAGGGCACCCAAGAGACCCAGTACTTC | CASKGTQETQYF
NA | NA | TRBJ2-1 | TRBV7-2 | TGTGCCAGCGGCGGGCGCCAGGAGCAGTTCTTC | CASGGRQEQFF
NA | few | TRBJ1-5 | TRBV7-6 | TGTGCCAGCAGCCCTGCTCATCCCACCGAGGGCAATCAGCCCCAGCATTTT | CASSPAHPTEGNQPQHF
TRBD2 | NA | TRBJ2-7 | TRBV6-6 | TGTGCCAGCAGTTACCTCCCGGGAGGCGAGCAGTACTTC | CASSYLPGGEQYF
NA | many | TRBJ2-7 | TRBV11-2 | TGTGCCAGCAGCTCTTACGAAGGCAGCACCTACGAGCAGTACTTC | CASSSYEGSTYEQYF
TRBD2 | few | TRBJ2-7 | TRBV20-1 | TGCAGTGCTAGGATTAGCGGGAGCTCCTACGAGCAGTACTTC | CSARISGSSYEQYF
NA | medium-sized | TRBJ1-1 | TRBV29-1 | TGCAGCGTTGCAGATCAGGGAGGCAATAAGAAAGCTTTCTTT | CSVADQGGNKKAFF
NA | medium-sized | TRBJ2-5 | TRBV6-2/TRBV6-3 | TGTGCCAGCAGTTACCACCAGGAGACCCAGTACTTC | CASSYHQETQYF
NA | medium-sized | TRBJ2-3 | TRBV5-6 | TGTGCCAGCAGCCCCAGTCTAAGCCTAAACACAGATACGCAGTATTTT | CASSPSLSLNTDTQYF
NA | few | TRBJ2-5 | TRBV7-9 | TGTGCCAGCAGCTTAACTCCACTAGAGACCCAGTACTTC | CASSLTPLETQYF
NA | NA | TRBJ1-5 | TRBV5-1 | TGCGCCAGCAGCCAAGACCGCAATCAGCCCCAGCATTTT | CASSQDRNQPQHF